These 14 T cell receptor beta chains were all obtained from the same sample, sequenced in a study of shared clonotypes between healthy human individuals. The table came from immunoSEQ multiplex PCR; TCRdb's copy has only in-frame clones and leaves some out. The sample records some 1.5 million clones, about 98% being singletons. The sequenced material came from naive CD4+ T cells sorted from blood. The subset here: CD45RA+ positively selected. The source of these receptors is a man aged 30 to 45 in good health.

The chain carries TRBV5-1 and TRBJ2-7; 8 bases match TRBD1. CDR1 SGHRS and CDR2 YFSETQ come from the germline V gene. With V trimmed by 2 bases and J by 4 bases, 11 bases remained unmatched. The CDR3 sequence is 16 residues long. CDR3 in amino acids: CASSFGPQGARYEQYF. DNA for the CDR3: TGCGCCAGCAGCTTCGGGCCCCAGGGGGCGCGGTACGAGCAGTACTTC. Full variable domain (outside the CDR3, taken from reference TRBV5-1 and TRBJ2-7): KAGVTQTPRYLIKTRGQQVTLSCSPISGHRSVSWYQQTPGQGLQFLFEYFSETQRNKGNFPGRFSGRQFSNSRSEMNVSTLELGDSALYLCASSFGPQGARYEQYFGPGTRLTVT.

This chain joins TRBV27 and TRBJ2-7; D remains unclear. CDR1 and CDR2 from the germline V gene are MNHEY and SMNVEV (reference sequence). V lost 4 bases, J lost 0 bases, and 10 bases lay in between. There are 14 residues in the CDR3. The CDR3 reads CASSWMATSYEQYF. CDR3 nucleotide sequence: TGTGCCAGCAGTTGGATGGCCACCTCCTACGAGCAGTACTTC.

The chain combines TRBV28 with TRBJ2-4, with 11 bases identical to TRBD1. CDR3 length equals 17 residues. V lost 5 bases to trimming and J lost 1 base; unmatched junction nucleotides: 7. Germline CDR1 reads MDHEN; CDR2 reads SYDVKM. DNA for the CDR3: TGTGCCAGCAGTCCCCTGGGACAGGGGGTCGCCAAAAACATTCAGTACTTC. It is translated as CASSPLGQGVAKNIQYF.

The gene calls are TRBV7-3 and TRBJ2-5, with no clear D. V dropped 4 bases and J dropped 3 bases, with 9 bases sitting between them. Looked up from germline, CDR1 is SGHTA and CDR2 is FQGTGA. This CDR3 has 13 residues. The CDR3 region is CASSSGSKETQYF. In DNA, the CDR3 is TGTGCCAGCAGCTCCGGTTCTAAAGAGACCCAGTACTTC.

The J gene is TRBJ2-5, the V gene TRBV6-4; D ambiguous. V lost 4 bases and J 5 bases, leaving 11 bases between the germline ends. The germline CDR1 and CDR2 sequences are MRHNA and SNTAGT. The CDR3 is 13 residues long. In DNA, the CDR3 is TGTGCCAGCAGTGGGGGTCTGGGGGAGACCCAGTACTTC. Protein: CASSGGLGETQYF.

The rearrangement links TRBV11-2 to TRBJ2-7, with TRBD1 matching over 10 bases. The CDR3 spans 15 residues. The germline V gene encodes CDR1 SGHAT and CDR2 FQNNGV. V lost 3 bases, J lost 4 bases, and 6 bases stayed unmatched. CDR3: CASSFRTGGGYEQYF. DNA of the CDR3: TGTGCCAGCAGCTTCCGGACAGGGGGTGGGTACGAGCAGTACTTC. The full variable domain, rest sourced from reference TRBV11-2 and TRBJ2-7, is EAGVAQSPRYKIIEKRQSVAFWCNPISGHATLYWYQQILGQGPKLLIQFQNNGVVDDSQLPKDRFSAERLKGVDSTLKIQPAKLEDSAVYLCASSFRTGGGYEQYFGPGTRLTVT.

The chain couples TRBV7-9 to TRBJ2-2, with 10 bases identical to TRBD1. The V and J ends lost 4 bases and 6 bases, in that order; junction bases with no gene match: 8. The length of the CDR3 is 16 residues. The germline CDR1 and CDR2 sequences are SEHNR and FQNEAQ (reference sequence). The CDR3 loop reads CASSSLPGQGSGELFF. DNA of the CDR3: TGTGCCAGCAGCTCCCTCCCGGGACAGGGGTCCGGGGAGCTGTTTTTT.

The chain uses TRBV6-6 and TRBJ1-3, with D perhaps TRBD1 (6 bases). Per the germline V gene, CDR1 is MNHNY and CDR2 is SVGAGI (reference sequence). V lost 8 bases and J 2 bases, leaving 10 bases between the germline ends. The CDR3 is 13 amino acids. Here the CDR3 reads CASDRTAGNTIYF. CDR3 DNA sequence: TGTGCCAGCGACAGGACCGCTGGAAACACCATATATTTT.

The V and J genes are TRBV6-5 and TRBJ1-1; a weak D match, TRBD1 (5 bases). Germline V gene data show CDR1 as MNHEY and CDR2 as SVGAGI. The CDR3 extends over 13 amino acids. V was trimmed by 6 bases and J by 4 bases, leaving 12 bases between them. This CDR3 is CASRVRVGTEAFF. CDR3 bases: TGTGCCAGCAGAGTCAGGGTTGGCACTGAAGCTTTCTTT.

DNA for the CDR3: TGTGCCAGCAGTTACGTAGGACTAGCGCCCAATGAGCAGTTCTTC. Protein: CASSYVGLAPNEQFF. This chain connects TRBV6-5 to TRBJ2-1, with 9 bases matching TRBD2. V shed 2 bases and J 6 bases; nucleotides not matched to a gene: 5. CDR1 MNHEY and CDR2 SVGAGI come from the germline V gene. The CDR3 is 15 residues long.

This chain connects TRBV18 to TRBJ2-7; no reliable D call. The V end was cut by 2 bases, the J end by 7 bases, with 12 bases between. Germline CDR1 reads KGHSH; CDR2 reads LQKENI. The CDR3 has 13 residues. For the CDR3, the DNA is TGTGCCAGCTCACCAAGGGCTTCAGTGGAGCAGTACTTC. Translating gives CASSPRASVEQYF.

The genes are TRBV6-1 and TRBJ2-4; D is perhaps TRBD2 (5 bases). The CDR3 consists of 14 residues. CDR1 is MNHNS and CDR2 is SASEGT in the germline V gene. Between the trimmed V and J ends, which lost 8 bases and 0 bases, there was a span of 11 bases. CDR3 in amino acids: CASQRRVAKNIQYF. CDR3 nucleotide sequence: TGTGCCAGCCAGAGGCGGGTAGCCAAAAACATTCAGTACTTC.

V is TRBV14 and J is TRBJ2-3, with 8 bases fitting TRBD1. The V gene's germline CDR1 is SGHDN and CDR2 FVKESK. J lost 2 bases, V lost 3 bases, and 4 bases had no gene match. The CDR3 sequence is 15 residues long. CDR3 coding DNA: TGTGCCAGCAGCCAGGGCAGGGGGCACACAGATACGCAGTATTTT. Residues: CASSQGRGHTDTQYF. The whole variable domain, filled in from reference TRBV14 and TRBJ2-3, reads EAGVTQFPSHSVIEKGQTVTLRCDPISGHDNLYWYRRVMGKEIKFLLHFVKESKQDESGMPNNRFLAERTGGTYSTLKVQPAELEDSGVYFCASSQGRGHTDTQYFGPGTRLTVL.

The V gene is TRBV11-2, the J gene TRBJ1-1; no firm D call. This CDR3 has 14 residues. Germline V gene lookup returns CDR1 SGHAT and CDR2 FQNNGV. Trimming pared 2 bases from V and 2 bases from J, leaving 9 bases between. The CDR3 DNA reads TGTGCCAGCAGCTTAAAGTGGGCTAACACTGAAGCTTTCTTT. Translating gives CASSLKWANTEAFF.